These T cell receptor beta chains were read from a single sample in a study of cytomegalovirus exposure and HLA in healthy donors. Data came from immunoSEQ multiplex PCR; TCRdb stores just in-frame clones and leaves some out. This sample has approximately 150,000 clones; 73% occur once, and the top ten carry about 4.9%. Material: PBMCs. The receptors originated from a woman under 30 in good health and CMV-seropositive. Each CDR3 is given with its conserved first and last residue. The order of the fields is CDR3 protein, CDR3 DNA, V gene, clone size, D gene, J gene. D genes are given only for firm matches. Some rows mark clone size as missing; the rest say once, few, many or name a class of expanded clone.

CDR3: CASSSLLAGDPYEQYF
DNA: TGTGCCAGCAGTTCCCTACTAGCGGGGGACCCCTACGAGCAGTACTTC
V: TRBV7-9
size: few
D: TRBD2
J: TRBJ2-7

CDR3: CASSLAGGTGQPQHF
DNA: TGTGCCAGCAGCTTGGCGGGGGGCACTGGCCAGCCCCAGCATTTT
V: TRBV7-2
size: -
D: -
J: TRBJ1-5

CDR3: CASSSQYTEAFF
DNA: TGTGCCAGCAGTTCACAGTACACTGAAGCTTTCTTT
V: TRBV28
size: -
D: -
J: TRBJ1-1

CDR3: CSSSSPEVSLHF
DNA: TGTTCCAGCAGCTCCCCTGAGGTATCCCTCCACTTT
V: TRBV7-9
size: -
D: -
J: TRBJ1-6

CDR3: CSARSVTPLHF
DNA: TGCAGTGCTAGGTCCGTAACACCCCTCCACTTT
V: TRBV20-1
size: -
D: -
J: TRBJ1-6

CDR3: CSSNVVTEAFF
DNA: TGTTCCAGCAATGTCGTGACTGAAGCTTTCTTT
V: TRBV7-9
size: -
D: -
J: TRBJ1-1

CDR3: CASSGWTGQGVYGYTF
DNA: TGTGCCAGCAGCGGTTGGACAGGGCAGGGGGTATATGGCTACACCTTC
V: TRBV5-4
size: -
D: TRBD1
J: TRBJ1-2

CDR3: CASSLTGSAETQYF
DNA: TGTGCCAGCAGCTTAACGGGTAGCGCAGAGACCCAGTACTTC
V: TRBV7-3
size: -
D: -
J: TRBJ2-5

CDR3: CASSTSGGQNTEAFF
DNA: TGTGCCAGCAGCACTAGCGGAGGACAGAACACTGAAGCTTTCTTT
V: TRBV7-8
size: -
D: -
J: TRBJ1-1

CDR3: CASSPSSYEQYF
DNA: TGTGCCAGCAGCCCTAGCTCCTACGAGCAGTACTTC
V: TRBV7-8
size: -
D: -
J: TRBJ2-7

CDR3: CASSLRRDQEAFF
DNA: TGTGCCAGCAGCTTAAGGAGGGATCAGGAAGCTTTCTTT
V: TRBV7-3
size: -
D: -
J: TRBJ1-1

CDR3: CSVNLSGGDTEAFF
DNA: TGCAGCGTAAACTTATCTGGGGGGGACACTGAAGCTTTCTTT
V: TRBV29-1
size: -
D: -
J: TRBJ1-1

CDR3: CASSGKTGTSYEQYF
DNA: TGTGCCAGCAGTGGAAAGACAGGAACCTCCTACGAGCAGTACTTC
V: TRBV6-1
size: -
D: -
J: TRBJ2-7

CDR3: CASSLEGRGVLTDTQYF
DNA: TGCGCCAGCAGCTTGGAGGGCCGGGGGGTACTCACAGATACGCAGTATTTT
V: TRBV5-1
size: -
D: TRBD2
J: TRBJ2-3

CDR3: CASSSWADYEQYF
DNA: TGTGCCAGTAGTAGTTGGGCAGACTACGAGCAGTACTTC
V: TRBV19
size: -
D: -
J: TRBJ2-7

CDR3: CASSLISSGGGEQYF
DNA: TGTGCCAGCAGCCTAATTTCCAGCGGGGGCGGCGAGCAGTACTTC
V: TRBV6-6
size: -
D: TRBD2
J: TRBJ2-7

CDR3: CASSQSGGWSNEQFF
DNA: TGTGCCAGCAGCCAATCGGGGGGCTGGAGCAATGAGCAGTTCTTC
V: TRBV14
size: -
D: -
J: TRBJ2-1

CDR3: CASSHSQGKGLTEAFF
DNA: TGTGCCAGCAGTCATTCACAGGGAAAGGGGCTTACTGAAGCTTTCTTT
V: TRBV2
size: few
D: -
J: TRBJ1-1

CDR3: CASRADRGFNEQYF
DNA: TGTGCCAGCAGGGCGGACAGGGGGTTCAACGAGCAGTACTTC
V: TRBV2
size: -
D: TRBD1
J: TRBJ2-7

CDR3: CAISDPGTGDYEQYF
DNA: TGTGCCATCAGTGACCCCGGGACGGGGGACTACGAGCAGTACTTC
V: TRBV10-3
size: -
D: -
J: TRBJ2-7

CDR3: CASSRTATDQPQHF
DNA: TGTGCCAGCAGCCGGACAGCGACTGATCAGCCCCAGCATTTT
V: TRBV14
size: few
D: -
J: TRBJ1-5

CDR3: CASSFILGAFF
DNA: TGTGCCAGCAGCTTCATCCTAGGCGCTTTCTTT
V: TRBV7-9
size: -
D: -
J: TRBJ1-1

CDR3: CASSGRTTSTYNEQFF
DNA: TGTGCCAGCAGCGGAAGGACTACATCCACCTACAATGAGCAGTTCTTC
V: TRBV9
size: -
D: -
J: TRBJ2-1

CDR3: CASSLAGYGGYEQYF
DNA: TGTGCCAGCAGCTTGGCCGGTTATGGCGGCTACGAGCAGTACTTC
V: TRBV5-6
size: -
D: -
J: TRBJ2-7

CDR3: CASSPGAGVKDTQYF
DNA: TGTGCCAGCAGCCCCGGGGCGGGGGTAAAAGATACGCAGTATTTT
V: TRBV2
size: -
D: TRBD2
J: TRBJ2-3

CDR3: CASSLESDNSPLHF
DNA: TGTGCCAGCAGCTTAGAGTCGGATAATTCACCCCTCCACTTT
V: TRBV7-9
size: -
D: -
J: TRBJ1-6

CDR3: CAWGGGSLGTEAFF
DNA: TGTGCCTGGGGCGGGGGATCCTTAGGCACTGAAGCTTTCTTT
V: TRBV30
size: -
D: -
J: TRBJ1-1

CDR3: CASSSSSGGALNEQFF
DNA: TGTGCCAGCAGTTCTTCCAGCGGGGGGGCCCTAAATGAGCAGTTCTTC
V: TRBV2
size: -
D: TRBD2
J: TRBJ2-1

CDR3: CASSEDHGQPQHF
DNA: TGTGCCAGCAGTGAAGATCACGGGCAGCCCCAGCATTTT
V: TRBV6-5
size: -
D: -
J: TRBJ1-5

CDR3: CASSQGSNEKLFF
DNA: TGTGCCAGCAGCCAGGGGAGTAATGAAAAACTGTTTTTT
V: TRBV4-2
size: few
D: -
J: TRBJ1-4

CDR3: CSASLAPNEQFF
DNA: TGCAGCGCCTCCCTAGCGCCCAATGAGCAGTTCTTC
V: TRBV29-1
size: -
D: -
J: TRBJ2-1

CDR3: CASSLVAGGLGYTF
DNA: TGTGCCAGCAGCTTAGTGGCAGGGGGCTTGGGCTACACCTTC
V: TRBV7-2
size: few
D: TRBD1
J: TRBJ1-2

CDR3: CASGQGLTGALETQYF
DNA: TGCGCCAGCGGCCAAGGCCTGACAGGGGCGCTCGAGACCCAGTACTTC
V: TRBV4-3
size: -
D: TRBD1
J: TRBJ2-5

CDR3: CAWSATGGGETQYF
DNA: TGTGCCTGGAGTGCGACAGGGGGTGGAGAGACCCAGTACTTC
V: TRBV30
size: -
D: TRBD1
J: TRBJ2-5

CDR3: CASRKGQENTEAFF
DNA: TGTGCCAGCAGAAAGGGACAGGAAAACACTGAAGCTTTCTTT
V: TRBV6-5
size: -
D: TRBD1
J: TRBJ1-1

CDR3: CASSQGGTTTDTQYF
DNA: TGTGCCAGCAGCCAAGGGGGGACTACCACAGATACGCAGTATTTT
V: TRBV4-2
size: -
D: TRBD2
J: TRBJ2-3

CDR3: CASSLESGAREQFF
DNA: TGCGCCAGCAGCTTGGAATCAGGGGCCAGGGAGCAGTTCTTC
V: TRBV5-1
size: -
D: -
J: TRBJ2-1

CDR3: CASSIRDRGGSEQYF
DNA: TGTGCCAGTAGTATCCGGGACAGGGGGGGATCCGAGCAGTACTTC
V: TRBV19
size: -
D: TRBD1
J: TRBJ2-7

CDR3: CASSRQERVPETQYF
DNA: TGTGCCAGCTCACGGCAGGAGAGGGTCCCAGAGACCCAGTACTTC
V: TRBV18
size: -
D: -
J: TRBJ2-5

CDR3: CASSHRGPNTEAFF
DNA: TGTGCCAGCAGCCACAGGGGGCCAAACACTGAAGCTTTCTTT
V: TRBV5-4
size: -
D: TRBD1
J: TRBJ1-1

CDR3: CASSLDSLNTEAFF
DNA: TGTGCCAGCTCGCTCGACAGTTTGAACACTGAAGCTTTCTTT
V: TRBV18
size: -
D: -
J: TRBJ1-1

CDR3: CASKTGRPYEQYF
DNA: TGTGCCAGTAAGACAGGGAGACCCTACGAGCAGTACTTC
V: TRBV28
size: few
D: TRBD1
J: TRBJ2-7

CDR3: CASSLGGTGEEKLFF
DNA: TGTGCCAGCAGCTTAGGCGGGACAGGGGAAGAAAAACTGTTTTTT
V: TRBV11-2
size: few
D: TRBD1
J: TRBJ1-4